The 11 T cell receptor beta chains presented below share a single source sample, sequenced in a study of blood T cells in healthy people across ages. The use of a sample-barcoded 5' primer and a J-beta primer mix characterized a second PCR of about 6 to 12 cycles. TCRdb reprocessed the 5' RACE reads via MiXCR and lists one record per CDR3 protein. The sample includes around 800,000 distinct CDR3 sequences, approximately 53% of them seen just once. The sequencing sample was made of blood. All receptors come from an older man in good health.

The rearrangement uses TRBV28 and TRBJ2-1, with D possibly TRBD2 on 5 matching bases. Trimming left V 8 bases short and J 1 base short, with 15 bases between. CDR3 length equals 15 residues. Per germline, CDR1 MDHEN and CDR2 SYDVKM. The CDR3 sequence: CASQFNEGSYNEQFF. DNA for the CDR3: TGTGCCAGCCAATTCAACGAGGGTTCCTACAATGAGCAGTTCTTC. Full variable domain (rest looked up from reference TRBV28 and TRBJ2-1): DVKVTQSSRYLVKRTGEKVFLECVQDMDHENMFWYRQDPGLGLRLIYFSYDVKMKEKGDIPEGYSVSREKKERFSLILESASTNQTSMYLCASQFNEGSYNEQFFGPGTRLTVL.

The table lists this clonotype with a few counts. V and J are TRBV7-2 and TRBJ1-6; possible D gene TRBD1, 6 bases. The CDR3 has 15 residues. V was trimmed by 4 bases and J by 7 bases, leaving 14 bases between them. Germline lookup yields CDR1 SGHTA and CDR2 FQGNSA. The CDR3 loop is CASSSPTGSNSPLHF. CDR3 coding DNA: TGTGCCAGCAGCTCGCCGACAGGCTCGAATTCACCCCTCCACTTT.

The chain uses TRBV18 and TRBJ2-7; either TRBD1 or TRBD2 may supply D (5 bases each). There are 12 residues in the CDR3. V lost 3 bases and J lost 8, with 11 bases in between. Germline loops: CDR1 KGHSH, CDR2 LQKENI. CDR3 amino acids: CASSPQRDQQYF. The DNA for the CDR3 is TGTGCCAGCTCACCTCAAAGGGACCAGCAGTACTTC.

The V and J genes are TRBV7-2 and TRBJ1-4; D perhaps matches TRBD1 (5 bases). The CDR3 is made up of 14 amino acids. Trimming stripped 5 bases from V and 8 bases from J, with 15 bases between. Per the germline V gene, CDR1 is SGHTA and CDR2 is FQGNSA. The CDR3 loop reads CASSRGGGEEKLFF. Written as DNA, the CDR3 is TGTGCCAGCAGCCGGGGAGGAGGGGAGGAAAAACTGTTTTTT.

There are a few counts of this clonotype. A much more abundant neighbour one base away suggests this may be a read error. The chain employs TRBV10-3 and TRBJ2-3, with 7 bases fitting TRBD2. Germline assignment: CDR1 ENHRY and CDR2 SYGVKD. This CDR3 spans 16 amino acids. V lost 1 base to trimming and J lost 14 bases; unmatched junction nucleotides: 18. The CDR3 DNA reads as TGTGCCATCAGTGAGTGGGGCGGGAGCGGGCACAGAGACGCGTATTTT. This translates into CAISEWGGSGHRDAYF.

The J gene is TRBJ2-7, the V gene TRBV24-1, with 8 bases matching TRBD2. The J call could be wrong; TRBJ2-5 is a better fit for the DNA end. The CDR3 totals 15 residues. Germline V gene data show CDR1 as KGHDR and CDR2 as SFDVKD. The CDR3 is CATSDPREVAETQYF. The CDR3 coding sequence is TGTGCCACCAGTGATCCGCGGGAGGTTGCAGAGACCCAGTACTTC.

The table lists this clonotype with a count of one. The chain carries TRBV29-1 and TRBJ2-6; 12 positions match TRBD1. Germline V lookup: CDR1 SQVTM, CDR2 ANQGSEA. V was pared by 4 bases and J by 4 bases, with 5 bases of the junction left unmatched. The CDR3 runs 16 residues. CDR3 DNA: TGCAGCGTTGTTTTGGGACAGGGGGCCGGGGCCAACGTCCTGACTTTC. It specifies CSVVLGQGAGANVLTF.

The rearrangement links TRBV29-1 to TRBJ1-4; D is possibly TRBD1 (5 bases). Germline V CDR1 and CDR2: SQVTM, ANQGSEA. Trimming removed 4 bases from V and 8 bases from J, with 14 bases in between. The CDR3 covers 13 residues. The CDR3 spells CSVGRGAGEKLFF. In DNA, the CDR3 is TGCAGCGTTGGACGCGGCGCAGGGGAAAAACTGTTTTTT. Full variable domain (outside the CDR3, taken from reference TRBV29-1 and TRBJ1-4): SAVISQKPSRDICQRGTSLTIQCQVDSQVTMMFWYRQQPGQSLTLIATANQGSEATYESGFVIDKFPISRPNLTFSTLTVSNMSPEDSSIYLCSVGRGAGEKLFFGSGTQLSVL.

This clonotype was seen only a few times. CDR3 sequence reads: CSASWPNRAAYEQYF. The CDR3 DNA reads as TGCAGTGCTAGCTGGCCCAACCGGGCGGCCTACGAGCAGTACTTC. The chain is built from TRBV20-1 and TRBJ2-7; D is uncertain. With 3 bases removed from V and 2 bases from J, the gap between germline ends came to 17 bases. The CDR3 runs 15 residues. From germline, CDR1 is DFQATT and CDR2 SNEGSKA (reference sequence).

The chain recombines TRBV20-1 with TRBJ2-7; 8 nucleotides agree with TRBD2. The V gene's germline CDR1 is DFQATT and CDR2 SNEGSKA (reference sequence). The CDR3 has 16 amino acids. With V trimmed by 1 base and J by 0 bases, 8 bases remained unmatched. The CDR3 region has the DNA TGCAGTGCTAGAGCTCCGGGACTAGGAGTCTCCTACGAGCAGTACTTC. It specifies CSARAPGLGVSYEQYF.

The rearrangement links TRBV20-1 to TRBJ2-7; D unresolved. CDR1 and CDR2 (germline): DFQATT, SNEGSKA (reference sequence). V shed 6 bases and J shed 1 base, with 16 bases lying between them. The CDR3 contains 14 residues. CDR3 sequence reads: CSARLAAGSYEQYF. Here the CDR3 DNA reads TGCAGTGCCAGACTGGCGGCAGGTTCCTACGAGCAGTACTTC.